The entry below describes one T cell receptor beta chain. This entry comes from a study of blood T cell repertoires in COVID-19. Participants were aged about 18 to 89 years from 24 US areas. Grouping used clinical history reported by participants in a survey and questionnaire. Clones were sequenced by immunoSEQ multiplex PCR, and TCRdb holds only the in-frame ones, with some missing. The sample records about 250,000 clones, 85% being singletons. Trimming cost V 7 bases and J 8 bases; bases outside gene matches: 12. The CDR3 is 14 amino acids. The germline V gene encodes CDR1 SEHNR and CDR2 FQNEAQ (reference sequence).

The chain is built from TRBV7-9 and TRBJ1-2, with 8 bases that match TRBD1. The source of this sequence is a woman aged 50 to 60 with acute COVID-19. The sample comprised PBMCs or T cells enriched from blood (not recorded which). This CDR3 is CASTDRGPWRGYTF. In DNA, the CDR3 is TGTGCCAGCACTGACAGGGGCCCCTGGAGGGGCTACACCTTC.